This T cell receptor beta chain was captured by sequencing in a study of T cells in Graves' hyperthyroidism and ophthalmopathy. Background on the study: Peripheral blood draws took place at initial diagnosis, ahead of any treatment. Study findings and constraints: A median around 6 months before onset, the model predicted ophthalmopathy. Expanded thyroid clonotypes (above 0.001) were mostly also found in blood.

RNA transcripts were the template for amplifying TCR beta CDR3 regions. First-round RT-PCR with HTBI primers amplified the TCR CDR3 region. TCRdb itself ran the multiplex PCR reads through MiXCR, one entry per CDR3 protein. This sample has hundreds of thousands of distinct CDR3 sequences, with 13% found just once. This CDR3 has 14 residues. The V end was cut by 1 base, the J end by 3 bases, with 10 bases between. Looked up from germline, CDR1 is LNHNV and CDR2 is YYDKDF (reference sequence). In its sample, this clonotype was seen many times. The antigen is not known. The chain combines TRBV15 with TRBJ2-7; perhaps TRBD2 as D (6 bases). Sequenced input: blood. This receptor was taken from a woman younger than 30 with Graves' hyperthyroidism. CDR3 in amino acids: CATSRGSAGYEQYF. The CDR3 DNA is TGTGCCACCAGCAGAGGTTCAGCGGGCTACGAGCAGTACTTC.